A selection of T cell receptor beta chains follows, all from one sample in a study of shared clonotypes between healthy human individuals. The protocol was immunoSEQ multiplex PCR, while the TCRdb copy is restricted to in-frame clones and leaves out a portion. The sample gives hundreds of thousands of clones, approximately 96% of which show up once; less than 0.12% is in the top ten. The sample comprised naive CD8+ T cells sorted from blood. The receptors derive from a woman aged 25 to 39 in good health. Each CDR3 is given with its conserved first and last residue. The order of the fields is V gene, J gene, CDR3 length, D gene, clone size, CDR3 protein, CDR3 DNA. D genes are given only for firm matches. Clone sizes are given selectively: once, few, many, or a class where the clone is expanded.

TRBV28,TRBJ1-1,15,TRBD1,-,CASSLHRGTGAEAFF,TGTGCCAGCAGTCTCCACAGGGGTACTGGGGCTGAAGCTTTCTTT
TRBV6-5,TRBJ2-7,14,TRBD1,-,CASKGTGEAYEQYF,TGTGCCAGCAAAGGGACAGGGGAAGCCTACGAGCAGTACTTC
TRBV4-2,TRBJ1-1,14,-,-,CASSQDPQHSEAFF,TGTGCCAGCAGCCAAGATCCCCAGCACTCTGAAGCTTTCTTT
TRBV5-1,TRBJ2-7,14,-,once,CASATSSGSYEQYF,TGCGCCAGCGCTACTAGCTCCGGCTCCTACGAGCAGTACTTC
TRBV30,TRBJ2-3,13,-,-,CAWSVGGTDTQYF,TGTGCCTGGAGTGTCGGGGGTACAGATACGCAGTATTTT
TRBV27,TRBJ2-2,13,-,-,CASWGFDTGELFF,TGTGCCAGCTGGGGGTTCGACACCGGGGAGCTGTTTTTT
TRBV29-1,TRBJ1-1,15,-,few,CSVTDWFQGRTEAFF,TGCAGCGTTACTGACTGGTTCCAGGGGCGAACTGAAGCTTTCTTT
TRBV11-2,TRBJ2-3,13,-,-,CASSLRRTDTQYF,TGTGCCAGCAGCTTAAGAAGAACAGATACGCAGTATTTT
TRBV19,TRBJ2-2,13,-,-,CASSIGNTGELFF,TGTGCCAGTAGTATTGGGAACACCGGGGAGCTGTTTTTT
TRBV27,TRBJ2-7,11,TRBD1,-,CASSTGNEQYF,TGTGCCAGCTCGACAGGGAACGAGCAGTACTTC
TRBV28,TRBJ1-2,15,-,-,CASSLTARGYYGYTF,TGTGCCAGCAGTTTGACAGCACGTGGATACTATGGCTACACCTTC
TRBV29-1,TRBJ2-1,11,-,-,CSGSTDNEQFF,TGCAGCGGGTCGACTGACAATGAGCAGTTCTTC
TRBV27,TRBJ2-7,16,TRBD2,-,CASSSRSGRASYEQYF,TGTGCCAGCAGTTCAAGAAGCGGGAGGGCGTCCTACGAGCAGTACTTC
TRBV19,TRBJ2-7,13,TRBD1,-,CASTGQGSSEQYF,TGTGCCAGTACCGGACAGGGATCCTCCGAGCAGTACTTC
TRBV4-2,TRBJ2-3,14,-,-,CASSQDRGTDTQYF,TGTGCCAGCAGCCAAGATCGGGGCACAGATACGCAGTATTTT
TRBV5-4,TRBJ2-7,18,-,-,CASSYGSGNGASSYEQYF,TGTGCCAGCAGCTATGGAAGTGGGAACGGGGCCAGCTCCTACGAGCAGTACTTC
TRBV30,TRBJ1-1,13,-,-,CAWREHLNTEAFF,TGTGCCTGGAGGGAACACCTGAACACTGAAGCTTTCTTT
TRBV25-1,TRBJ2-7,16,-,-,CASSDAKDGISYEQYF,TGTGCCAGCAGTGATGCGAAGGACGGAATCTCCTACGAGCAGTACTTC
TRBV2,TRBJ2-7,13,-,-,CASRHEGSYEQYF,TGTGCCAGCAGGCACGAGGGCTCCTACGAGCAGTACTTC
TRBV4-1,TRBJ2-1,14,-,-,CASSQVDGGSEQFF,TGCGCCAGCAGCCAGGTCGATGGGGGCAGTGAGCAGTTCTTC
TRBV28,TRBJ2-2,13,-,-,CASSPQLTGELFF,TGTGCCAGCAGTCCCCAACTAACCGGGGAGCTGTTTTTT
TRBV7-2,TRBJ2-7,13,-,-,CASSSSLYYEQYF,TGTGCCAGCAGTTCTTCCTTGTACTACGAGCAGTACTTC
TRBV12-5,TRBJ2-1,17,TRBD1,once,CASGYEQGLSSYNEQFF,TGTGCTAGTGGTTACGAACAGGGGCTCAGCTCCTACAATGAGCAGTTCTTC
TRBV6-5,TRBJ1-1,16,-,-,CASSYSNPEGSPEAFF,TGTGCCAGCAGTTACTCGAATCCGGAGGGGTCACCTGAAGCTTTCTTT
TRBV10-2,TRBJ2-7,17,TRBD1,-,CASSESALGTASYEQYF,TGCGCCAGCAGTGAGTCGGCCTTGGGGACAGCCAGCTACGAGCAGTACTTC
TRBV28,TRBJ2-1,14,-,-,CASSLPFGDNEQFF,TGTGCCAGCAGTTTGCCCTTCGGCGACAATGAGCAGTTCTTC
TRBV7-8,TRBJ2-7,16,TRBD2,-,CASSPRLAGVAHEQYF,TGTGCCAGCAGCCCACGCCTAGCGGGAGTCGCACACGAGCAGTACTTC
TRBV18,TRBJ2-2,12,-,-,CASSQGTGELFF,TGTGCCAGCTCACAGGGAACCGGGGAGCTGTTTTTT
TRBV5-4,TRBJ2-7,17,TRBD2,-,CASSPPQGTSGGYEQYF,TGTGCCAGCAGCCCTCCCCAGGGCACTAGCGGGGGGTACGAGCAGTACTTC
TRBV5-1,TRBJ2-7,14,-,-,CASSLASGSREQYF,TGCGCCAGCAGCTTGGCCTCGGGATCGAGGGAGCAGTACTTC
TRBV9,TRBJ2-7,19,TRBD2,-,CASSVGPPGLAGGPYEQYF,TGTGCCAGCAGCGTAGGTCCCCCGGGACTAGCGGGAGGCCCCTACGAGCAGTACTTC
TRBV7-9,TRBJ2-7,10,-,-,CASSYETLYF,TGTGCCAGCAGCTACGAGACTTTGTACTTC
TRBV23-1,TRBJ2-1,18,TRBD2,once,CASSQGDYPCRSYNEQFF,TGCGCCAGCAGTCAAGGGGACTACCCTTGTCGCTCCTACAATGAGCAGTTCTTC
TRBV4-1,TRBJ2-3,16,-,-,CASSQRNSVRGDTQYF,TGCGCCAGCAGCCAGAGGAATAGCGTGAGGGGAGATACGCAGTATTTT
TRBV28,TRBJ2-5,16,-,-,CASSFYPGATQETQYF,TGTGCCAGCAGTTTTTATCCAGGAGCCACCCAAGAGACCCAGTACTTC
TRBV10-1,TRBJ2-7,14,TRBD2,-,CASSESRTSEEQYF,TGCGCCAGCAGTGAGTCAAGGACTAGCGAAGAGCAGTACTTC
TRBV11-2,TRBJ2-2,14,-,-,CASQARGGTGELFF,TGTGCCTCCCAAGCTAGGGGGGGGACCGGGGAGCTGTTTTTT
TRBV27,TRBJ2-7,14,-,-,CASSPAGVVYEQYF,TGTGCCAGCAGCCCGGCAGGGGTTGTGTACGAGCAGTACTTC
TRBV5-1,TRBJ2-3,13,-,-,CASSLEVTDTQYF,TGCGCCAGCAGCTTGGAGGTTACAGATACGCAGTATTTT
TRBV6-5,TRBJ1-1,14,-,-,CASSVDSLNTEAFF,TGTGCCAGCAGTGTGGACAGCTTGAACACTGAAGCTTTCTTT
TRBV7-2,TRBJ2-7,18,-,-,CASSLEGTLISSVYEQYF,TGTGCCAGCAGCTTAGAGGGTACATTAATCTCCTCGGTCTACGAGCAGTACTTC
TRBV7-6,TRBJ2-7,15,TRBD1,once,CASSEGQGSLYEQYF,TGTGCCAGCAGCGAAGGACAGGGGAGTCTTTACGAGCAGTACTTC
TRBV27,TRBJ1-2,12,-,-,CASGGARVGYTF,TGTGCCAGCGGGGGGGCGCGGGTCGGCTACACCTTC
TRBV19,TRBJ1-2,16,-,-,CASSPRRGERANGYTF,TGTGCCAGTAGTCCCCGGCGTGGGGAGAGGGCGAATGGCTACACCTTC
TRBV9,TRBJ2-4,12,-,few,CASSVQGDIQYF,TGTGCCAGCAGCGTTCAGGGAGACATTCAGTACTTC
TRBV29-1,TRBJ2-1,15,TRBD2,-,CSVQGLAGGGWEQFF,TGCAGCGTACAAGGACTAGCGGGAGGCGGGTGGGAGCAGTTCTTC
TRBV27,TRBJ2-5,18,-,-,CASSLSLDPGMLQETQYF,TGTGCCAGCAGTTTATCGCTTGATCCCGGAATGCTACAAGAGACCCAGTACTTC
TRBV28,TRBJ2-2,14,TRBD2,-,CASSLTGGTGELFF,TGTGCCAGCAGTTTAACCGGGGGGACCGGGGAGCTGTTTTTT
TRBV10-3,TRBJ2-3,17,-,-,CAISESLGYLSTDTQYF,TGTGCCATCAGTGAGTCTTTAGGGTATCTAAGCACAGATACGCAGTATTTT
TRBV28,TRBJ2-4,16,TRBD2,-,CASSRDISGRENIQYF,TGTGCCAGCAGTAGGGACATTAGCGGGAGAGAAAACATTCAGTACTTC
TRBV7-6,TRBJ2-7,16,TRBD2,-,CASSPAGTSGLREQYF,TGTGCCAGCAGCCCGGCGGGGACTAGCGGATTGCGGGAGCAGTACTTC
TRBV13,TRBJ1-4,12,-,-,CASSLFGEKLFF,TGTGCCAGCAGCCTATTTGGAGAAAAACTGTTTTTT
TRBV28,TRBJ2-3,14,-,-,CASSLRPSTDTQYF,TGTGCCAGCAGTTTACGCCCTTCCACAGATACGCAGTATTTT
TRBV5-6,TRBJ2-5,16,-,-,CASSSSDRMGAETQYF,TGTGCCAGCAGCTCTTCCGACAGGATGGGAGCGGAGACCCAGTACTTC
TRBV7-9,TRBJ2-7,15,-,-,CASSYQGGAPYEQYF,TGTGCCAGCAGCTATCAGGGAGGAGCCCCCTACGAGCAGTACTTC
TRBV10-3,TRBJ2-1,11,-,-,CAISEGYEQFF,TGTGCCATCAGTGAGGGCTATGAGCAGTTCTTC